This TCR beta chain was observed in a study of T cell responses to AZD1222 COVID-19 vaccine. Sequencing used immunoSEQ multiplex PCR; TCRdb keeps in-frame clones, though not all of them. Of over 120,000 clones detected, more than 85% appear once; the ten largest clones hold roughly 12%. CDR1 and CDR2 (germline): SGDLS, YYNGEE. There are 16 residues in the CDR3. The V gene end was trimmed by 4 bases and the J gene end by 9 bases; junction bases not matched to a gene: 11. The chain couples TRBV9 to TRBJ2-1, with 12 bases identical to TRBD2. This TCR came from an adult who had recovered from COVID-19. The sequenced sample was peripheral blood, obtained after recovery from COVID-19. The CDR3 here is CASSLQKLAGGGEQFF. The CDR3 nucleotides read TGTGCCAGCAGCCTCCAAAAACTAGCGGGAGGCGGTGAGCAGTTCTTC. The complete variable domain, with remaining parts taken from reference TRBV9 and TRBJ2-1, reads DSGVTQTPKHLITATGQRVTLRCSPRSGDLSVYWYQQSLDQGLQFLIQYYNGEERAKGNILERFSAQQFPDLHSELNLSSLELGDSALYFCASSLQKLAGGGEQFFGPGTRLTVL.